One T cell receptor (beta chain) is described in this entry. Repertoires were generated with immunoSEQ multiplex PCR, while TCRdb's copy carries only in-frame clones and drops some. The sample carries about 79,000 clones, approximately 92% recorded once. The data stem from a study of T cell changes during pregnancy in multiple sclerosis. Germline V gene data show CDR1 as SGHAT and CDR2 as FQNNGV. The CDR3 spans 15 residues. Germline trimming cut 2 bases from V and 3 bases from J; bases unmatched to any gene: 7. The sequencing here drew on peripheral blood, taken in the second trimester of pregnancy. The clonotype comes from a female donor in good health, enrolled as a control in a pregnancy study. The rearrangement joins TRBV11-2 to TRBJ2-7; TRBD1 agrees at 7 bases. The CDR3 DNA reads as TGTGCCAGCAGCTTATTTGCCGGGACAGACTACGAGCAGTACTTC. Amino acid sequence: CASSLFAGTDYEQYF.